Below, 32 T cell receptor beta chains from the same sample are listed, as sequenced in a study of blood T cells in healthy people across ages. Primed by a sample-barcoded 5' primer and a J-beta primer mix, a second PCR proceeded for roughly 6 to 12 cycles. One entry per CDR3 protein results from TCRdb running MiXCR on the 5' RACE reads. The sample holds some 800,000 distinct CDR3 sequences, roughly 44% seen once. The source material was blood. The receptors stem from a man aged 55 to 70 in good health.

This clonotype was seen a handful of times. The chain uses TRBV6-6 and TRBJ2-5; D gene ambiguous. This CDR3 is built from 14 residues. Looked up from germline, CDR1 is MNHNY and CDR2 is SVGAGI (reference sequence). Trimming removed 5 bases from V and 1 base from J, with 11 bases in between. CDR3 region: CASSPGPVQETQYF. DNA of the CDR3: TGTGCCAGCAGTCCCGGCCCGGTCCAAGAGACCCAGTACTTC.

This clonotype was seen once. The chain carries TRBV29-1 and TRBJ2-3, with 10 nucleotides matching TRBD1. CDR1 and CDR2 (germline): SQVTM, ANQGSEA. With V trimmed by 4 bases and J by 4 bases, 17 bases remained unmatched. The length of the CDR3 is 18 residues. As DNA, the CDR3 is TGCAGCGTTGGGGCCCTTCGGACAGGGGGTAAGGGGGCAGATACGCAGTATTTT. Its translation is CSVGALRTGGKGADTQYF.

The chain uses TRBV2 and TRBJ1-2; 9 bases align to TRBD1. From germline, CDR1 is SNHLY and CDR2 FYNNEI. Trimming at V came to 2 bases and at J to 8 bases, leaving 9 bases not matched to a gene. The CDR3 consists of 15 residues. The CDR3 DNA sequence: TGTGCCAGCAGTGAACGGGCAGGGACAGGGAGAGGCTACACCTTC. Translation gives CASSERAGTGRGYTF.

V gene TRBV28 combines with J gene TRBJ1-2; D is unresolved. Trimming shortened V by 6 bases and J by 8 bases, and 13 bases separated the two germline ends. The CDR3 sequence is 12 residues long. Germline V CDR1 and CDR2: MDHEN, SYDVKM. The CDR3, as DNA: TGTGCCAGCAGCCCCGGGGTGGAGGGCTACACCTTC. Its translation is CASSPGVEGYTF.

The sample holds many counts of this clonotype. With a much larger clone just one base away, this may be a read error. The chain joins TRBV6-5 to TRBJ2-1, with TRBD2 as a possible D gene (6 bases). The J call may be incorrect, as the DNA end agrees better with TRBJ2-7. Per the germline V gene, CDR1 is MNHEY and CDR2 is SVGAGI. The CDR3 runs 18 residues. CDR3 protein: CASSYSKYPAGSYNEQYF. CDR3 sequence (DNA): TGTGCCAGCAGTTACTCGAAGTATCCAGCGGGCTCCTACAATGAGCAGTACTTC.

This clonotype was detected ten times or more. The rearrangement uses TRBV15 and TRBJ2-1, with 7 bases matching TRBD1. Looked up from germline, CDR1 is LNHNV and CDR2 is YYDKDF (reference sequence). The V segment lost 2 bases and the J segment 9 bases; nucleotides outside the gene matches: 10. This CDR3 contains 15 residues. The CDR3 DNA reads TGTGCCACCAGCAGATATCAGACAGGGTTGGGTGAGCAGTTCTTC. Its translation is CATSRYQTGLGEQFF.

This clonotype was seen a handful of times. The V gene is TRBV4-3, the J gene TRBJ2-3; D is unresolved. Germline V gene data show CDR1 as LGHNA and CDR2 as YSLEER. This CDR3 contains 12 residues. The germline V and J ends were trimmed by 0 bases and 10 bases, with 8 bases remaining between them. The CDR3 reads CASSQDRGSQYF. The CDR3 DNA reads as TGCGCCAGCAGCCAAGATAGAGGTTCGCAGTATTTT.

V usage is TRBV19 and J usage is TRBJ1-5, with D possibly matching TRBD1 (6 bases). The CDR3 contains 14 residues. CDR1 is LNHDA, CDR2 SQIVND, per germline (reference sequence). Trimming removed 7 bases at V and 6 bases at J, with 16 bases between. The CDR3: CASNAWGQSQPQHF. The CDR3 region has the DNA TGTGCCAGTAACGCCTGGGGGCAAAGTCAGCCCCAGCATTTT.

The rearrangement links TRBV7-3 to TRBJ2-5; 8 bases agree with TRBD2. The CDR3 runs to 16 residues. The J segment lost 11 bases and the V segment lost 2 bases, leaving 16 bases of the junction unmatched. Germline-derived CDR1 and CDR2 are SGHTA and FQGTGA. In nucleotides, the CDR3 is TGTGCCAGCAGCTTATCGGGGGGGGAGGCCCTCCAAGAGCAGTACTTC. Protein: CASSLSGGEALQEQYF. Supplemented by reference TRBV7-3 and TRBJ2-5, the full variable domain reads GAGVSQTPSNKVTEKGKYVELRCDPISGHTALYWYRQSLGQGPEFLIYFQGTGAADDSGLPNDRFFAVRPEGSVSTLKIQRTERGDSAVYLCASSLSGGEALQEQYFGPGTRLLVL.

The V gene is TRBV6-5, the J gene TRBJ1-2; no clear D. The V end was cut by 6 bases, the J end by 7 bases, with 15 bases between. The CDR3 contains 13 residues. Per the germline V gene, CDR1 is MNHEY and CDR2 is SVGAGI. The CDR3 DNA reads TGTGCCAGCAGCCGTTGGTTGGGAGCTGGCTACACCTTC. It is translated as CASSRWLGAGYTF.

The chain combines TRBV10-3 with TRBJ2-3; 7 bases fit TRBD1. Germline V gene lookup returns CDR1 ENHRY and CDR2 SYGVKD. The CDR3 loop spans 18 amino acids. J was trimmed by 3 bases and V by 0 bases; bases with no gene match: 12. The CDR3: CAISESTQYRGWTDTQYF. CDR3 in DNA: TGTGCCATCAGTGAGTCGACCCAATACAGGGGATGGACAGATACGCAGTATTTT.

Note on this clonotype: This may stem from a read error, because a much larger clone lies one nucleotide away. The rearrangement links TRBV12-3 or TRBV12-4 to TRBJ2-1, with 12 bases that match TRBD1. This CDR3 is 20 amino acids long. V trimming: 4 bases; J trimming: 3 bases; junction bases outside the gene matches: 16. CDR3 nucleotide sequence: TGTGCCAGCAGTTCTACCGGGACAGGGGGCGTCCTCCCCCTCTACAATGAGCAGTTCTTC. Translation: CASSSTGTGGVLPLYNEQFF.

J is TRBJ1-4 and V is TRBV20-1; the D gene is possibly TRBD1 (5 bases). The V end was cut by 6 bases, the J end by 7 bases, with 18 bases between. Germline V lookup: CDR1 DFQATT, CDR2 SNEGSKA (reference sequence). The CDR3 is 14 residues long. CDR3 amino acids: CSALPSQGGEKLFF. CDR3 bases: TGCAGTGCGCTACCGTCCCAGGGCGGTGAAAAACTGTTTTTT.

This clonotype was counted between two and nine times. V gene TRBV14 combines with J gene TRBJ1-1; the D gene is possibly TRBD1 (5 bases). There are 13 residues in the CDR3. Per germline, CDR1 SGHDN and CDR2 FVKESK. Trimming removed 3 bases from V and 3 bases from J, with 8 bases in between. The CDR3 is CASSQPGDTEAFF. The CDR3 DNA reads as TGTGCCAGCAGCCAGCCGGGGGACACTGAAGCTTTCTTT.

There are many counts of this clonotype. The chain recombines TRBV27 with TRBJ1-6; TRBD1 agrees at 9 bases. CDR1 MNHEY and CDR2 SMNVEV come from the germline V gene (reference sequence). The CDR3 has 14 amino acids. Losses at the gene ends were 6 bases for V and 10 bases for J; bases not matched to a gene: 7. CDR3 sequence: CASRSGTGRSPLHF. DNA of the CDR3: TGTGCCAGCAGATCAGGGACAGGGAGGTCACCCCTCCACTTT.

The chain couples TRBV7-9 to TRBJ2-7; 9 bases match TRBD2. CDR3 length: 15 amino acids. The ends lost 1 base at V and 3 bases at J; junction bases unmatched: 4. Germline V gene data show CDR1 as SEHNR and CDR2 as FQNEAQ (reference sequence). CDR3 DNA sequence: TGTGCCAGCAGCTTAGGACTAGCGGCGGTCTACGAGCAGTACTTC. Amino acids: CASSLGLAAVYEQYF.

V is TRBV12-3 or TRBV12-4 and J is TRBJ2-4; 12 bases are a match to TRBD2. V lost 5 bases and J lost 9; bases outside the gene matches: 11. This CDR3 spans 16 amino acids. DNA for the CDR3: TGTGCCAGCAGTAGACGGACTAGCGGGGATACTGGCATTCAGTACTTC. This codes for CASSRRTSGDTGIQYF.

This clonotype appeared a few times. The V gene is TRBV5-1, the J gene TRBJ2-3; a possible D gene is TRBD2 (6 bases). Germline V gene lookup returns CDR1 SGHRS and CDR2 YFSETQ. Trimming pared 5 bases from V and 2 bases from J, leaving 15 bases between. CDR3 length: 15 amino acids. The DNA for the CDR3 is TGCGCCAGCAGGCCCGGGAGCCGAATCACAGATACGCAGTATTTT. Its translation is CASRPGSRITDTQYF.

V usage is TRBV30 and J usage is TRBJ1-2, with D unclear. The CDR3 spans 13 residues. Trimming removed 2 bases at V and 0 bases at J, with 7 bases between. Germline V CDR1 and CDR2: GTSNPN, SVGIG (reference sequence). CDR3 in DNA: TGTGCCTGGAGTCTTTCGGCTAACTATGGCTACACCTTC. Amino acid sequence: CAWSLSANYGYTF.

The chain is built from TRBV7-9 and TRBJ1-2, with 7 bases that match TRBD1. The trim removed 3 bases at V and 8 bases at J, leaving 6 bases unmatched. This CDR3 has 13 amino acids. Per germline, CDR1 SEHNR and CDR2 FQNEAQ (reference sequence). The CDR3, as DNA: TGTGCCAGCAGCTTCGGACAGGAGGGGGGCTACACCTTC. Protein: CASSFGQEGGYTF.

The rearrangement joins TRBV6-6 to TRBJ2-7; the D is unclear. Trimming removed 8 bases from V and 2 bases from J, with 13 bases in between. Per germline, CDR1 MNHNY and CDR2 SVGAGI (reference sequence). The CDR3 length is 13 residues. The CDR3 DNA follows: TGTGCCAGCGCACTGACACAAACCTACGAGCAGTACTTC. This codes for CASALTQTYEQYF.

The chain joins TRBV24-1 to TRBJ2-5; 8 bases map to TRBD1. Trimming took 6 bases from V and 11 from J; bases not matched to a gene: 13. This CDR3 spans 14 amino acids. Germline V gives CDR1 KGHDR, CDR2 SFDVKD. The CDR3 bases are TGTGCCACCAGTCGGGCAGGGGGCAAGAATGAGCAGTACTTC. Translating it yields CATSRAGGKNEQYF.

This clonotype appeared a few times. This sequence joins TRBV6-2 or TRBV6-3 and TRBJ2-3, with D unclear. The germline V gene encodes CDR1 MNHEY and CDR2 SVGEGT. Between the trimmed V and J ends, which lost 1 base and 0 bases, there was a span of 11 bases. The CDR3 has 16 residues. The CDR3 reads CASSYLADYSTDTQYF. The CDR3 DNA reads TGTGCCAGCAGTTACTTGGCAGATTATAGCACAGATACGCAGTATTTT.

This sequence joins TRBV10-3 and TRBJ2-3, with TRBD2 matching over 11 bases. Germline V gene sequence: CDR1 ENHRY, CDR2 SYGVKD. The CDR3 is 16 amino acids. Trimming removed 8 bases from V and 2 bases from J; junction bases left unmatched: 9. The CDR3 loop is CAIGSTSGGFTDTQYF. The CDR3 region has the DNA TGTGCCATCGGATCAACTAGCGGGGGATTCACAGATACGCAGTATTTT.

This clonotype was seen a few times. This sequence joins TRBV11-2 and TRBJ2-1, with 7 bases aligning to TRBD1. This CDR3 contains 15 residues. The germline V gene has CDR1 SGHAT and CDR2 FQNNGV. With V trimmed by 5 bases and J by 8 bases, 12 bases remained unmatched. CDR3 loop: CASSRGMTGIDEQFF. The DNA for the CDR3 is TGTGCCAGCAGCCGAGGCATGACAGGGATAGATGAGCAGTTCTTC.

The chain joins TRBV7-2 to TRBJ2-1; D uncertain. Trimming removed 2 bases at V and 7 bases at J, with 15 bases between. This CDR3 has 15 amino acids. CDR1 SGHTA and CDR2 FQGNSA come from the germline V gene. The CDR3 DNA reads TGTGCCAGCAGCTTAAGTGGTGCCTCTTCAAATGAGCAGTTCTTC. Translated, it gives CASSLSGASSNEQFF.

A word on this clonotype: The germline gene is not matched at one end of the junction; a read error may be the cause. V and J are TRBV6-2 or TRBV6-3 and TRBJ2-5; D gene unclear. Germline values: CDR1 MNHEY, CDR2 SVGEGT. This CDR3 has 13 amino acids. The CDR3 DNA reads as TGCGCCTGCAGACTCCTTTGGCAAGAGACCCAGTACTTC. It specifies CACRLLWQETQYF.

The rearrangement uses TRBV9 and TRBJ1-5; TRBD1 aligns across 8 bases. Germline V gene lookup returns CDR1 SGDLS and CDR2 YYNGEE. With 1 base clipped from V and 1 base from J, the junction kept 7 bases outside the gene matches. This CDR3 comprises 17 residues. Here the CDR3 reads CASSVPTGGGSNQPQHF. In DNA form, the CDR3 reads TGTGCCAGCAGCGTACCCACAGGGGGGGGCAGCAATCAGCCCCAGCATTTT.

A few counts support this clonotype. The chain employs TRBV7-2 and TRBJ2-6; D gene unclear. V lost 7 bases, J lost 1 base, and 20 bases lay in between. Per the germline V gene, CDR1 is SGHTA and CDR2 is FQGNSA. This CDR3 contains 18 residues. The CDR3 loop is CASTGGPGFESGANVLTF. The CDR3 region has the DNA TGTGCCAGCACCGGTGGTCCGGGTTTCGAATCTGGGGCCAACGTCCTGACTTTC.

This chain connects TRBV12-3 or TRBV12-4 to TRBJ2-7, with 8 nucleotides matching TRBD1. The assigned J gene may be wrong: the sequence end matches TRBJ2-5 better. The length of the CDR3 is 14 residues. The DNA of the CDR3 is TGTGCCAGCAGGAAGACAGGGGTGGGTGAGACCCAGTACTTC. Translated: CASRKTGVGETQYF.

The chain links TRBV21-1 to TRBJ2-1; the D call in the table, TRBD1, was not verified against the DNA. The end of the DNA is better explained by TRBJ2-7, so the J call may be wrong. TRBV21-1 is listed as a pseudogene. CDR3 length equals 16 residues. This CDR3 reads CASSRGAGVPNNEQYF. The CDR3 bases are TGTGCCAGCAGCAGAGGGGCAGGGGTCCCAAACAATGAGCAGTACTTC.

The chain combines TRBV12-3 or TRBV12-4 with TRBJ1-2; a possible D gene is TRBD1 (5 bases). The CDR3 contains 17 residues. Trimming took off 3 bases at V and 2 bases at J, with 19 bases between the two ends. CDR3: CASSFLGLGGRNYGYTF. The DNA of the CDR3 is TGTGCCAGCAGTTTTCTGGGGCTCGGGGGGAGAAACTATGGCTACACCTTC.